These 9 T cell receptor beta chains were sequenced from one sample in a study of shared clonotypes between healthy human individuals. Generated by immunoSEQ multiplex PCR, the TCRdb table keeps only in-frame clones and is missing some. The sample yields around 1.9 million clones, more than 85% seen once. Naive CD8 cells lacked CD45RO, underwent positive selection for CCR7 and left out terminally differentiated effector memory CD45RA+ cells. The specimen sequenced was naive CD8+ T cells from PBMCs. The receptor set was obtained from a man younger than 35 in good health. Some clones in this sample may be carry-over from other donors' samples.

CDR3 in DNA: TGTGCCAGCAGTTCGGGTCAGCCCCAGCATTTT. Translation gives CASSSGQPQHF. The chain couples TRBV7-8 to TRBJ1-5; D is undetermined. The V gene lost 6 bases and the J gene lost 6 bases, with 6 bases spanning the gap. The germline CDR1 and CDR2 sequences are SGHVS and FQNEAQ. CDR3 size: 11 residues.

Written as DNA, the CDR3 is TGTGCCAGCAGCCAGGGCAGACAGGGTGTAGGCAATGAGCAGTTCTTC. This sequence encodes CASSQGRQGVGNEQFF. V and J are TRBV7-2 and TRBJ2-1, with 7 positions matching TRBD1. CDR3 size: 16 residues. The junction had 13 bases not matched to a gene; V was cut back by 5 bases and J by 6 bases. Germline-derived CDR1 and CDR2 are SGHTA and FQGNSA.

V and J are TRBV29-1 and TRBJ2-7, with a tentative D call TRBD2 (6 bases). The V end was cut by 1 base, the J end by 2 bases, with 15 bases between. The CDR3 spans 15 residues. CDR1 SQVTM and CDR2 ANQGSEA come from the germline V gene. CDR3 protein: CSVEGWDFSPYEQYF. As DNA, the CDR3 is TGCAGCGTTGAAGGGTGGGACTTCTCTCCCTACGAGCAGTACTTC.

This chain links TRBV11-2 with TRBJ2-7; possible D gene TRBD1, 5 bases. This CDR3 region has 12 residues. In germline, CDR1 is SGHAT, CDR2 FQNNGV. V was cut by 4 bases and J by 8 bases, with 12 bases left in between. CDR3 nucleotide sequence: TGTGCCAGCAGCTCGGCACCAGGGAAGCAGTACTTC. Translation gives CASSSAPGKQYF.

This chain joins TRBV11-2 and TRBJ2-7, with 14 bases aligning to TRBD2. CDR3 size: 17 residues. J lost 6 bases, V lost 4 bases, and 11 bases had no gene match. From germline, CDR1 is SGHAT and CDR2 FQNNGV. CDR3 bases: TGTGCCAGCAGCTGGGGACTAGCGGGAGAGACTTTTACCGAGCAGTACTTC. Translating gives CASSWGLAGETFTEQYF. The full variable domain, with the rest looked up from reference TRBV11-2 and TRBJ2-7, is EAGVAQSPRYKIIEKRQSVAFWCNPISGHATLYWYQQILGQGPKLLIQFQNNGVVDDSQLPKDRFSAERLKGVDSTLKIQPAKLEDSAVYLCASSWGLAGETFTEQYFGPGTRLTVT.

This chain joins TRBV19 and TRBJ2-1; D not resolved. The CDR3 length is 14 residues. Germline V gene lookup returns CDR1 LNHDA and CDR2 SQIVND (reference sequence). V gave up 3 bases and J gave up 3 bases, with 9 bases separating them. CDR3 DNA: TGTGCCAGTAGTATTGTGCAATACTACAATGAGCAGTTCTTC. It translates to CASSIVQYYNEQFF. The full variable domain, rest sourced from reference TRBV19 and TRBJ2-1, is DGGITQSPKYLFRKEGQNVTLSCEQNLNHDAMYWYRQDPGQGLRLIYYSQIVNDFQKGDIAEGYSVSREKKESFPLTVTSAQKNPTAFYLCASSIVQYYNEQFFGPGTRLTVL.

The chain links TRBV7-8 to TRBJ2-3; D not resolved. Germline-derived CDR1 and CDR2 are SGHVS and FQNEAQ. V was shortened by 4 bases and J by 0 bases, with 11 bases between the two germline ends. This CDR3 region has 15 residues. The CDR3 loop reads CASSSAPLSTDTQYF. The CDR3 DNA reads as TGTGCCAGCAGCTCCGCGCCCCTCAGCACAGATACGCAGTATTTT.

V gene TRBV30 combines with J gene TRBJ2-1; no reliable D call. The CDR3 runs to 14 residues. V shed 3 bases and J shed 2 bases, with 11 bases lying between them. The V gene's germline CDR1 is GTSNPN and CDR2 SVGIG (reference sequence). The CDR3 loop is CAWSLRWPYNEQFF. DNA of the CDR3: TGTGCCTGGAGCCTCCGATGGCCCTACAATGAGCAGTTCTTC.

This rearrangement joins TRBV19 to TRBJ2-7, with 11 nucleotides matching TRBD2. This CDR3 has 15 residues. Germline loops: CDR1 LNHDA, CDR2 SQIVND (reference sequence). V trimming: 5 bases; J trimming: 4 bases; junction bases outside the gene matches: 7. This chain's CDR3 is CASSDLTSGSYEQYF. CDR3 coding DNA: TGTGCCAGTAGTGACCTTACTAGCGGGAGTTACGAGCAGTACTTC. Full variable domain (rest looked up from reference TRBV19 and TRBJ2-7): DGGITQSPKYLFRKEGQNVTLSCEQNLNHDAMYWYRQDPGQGLRLIYYSQIVNDFQKGDIAEGYSVSREKKESFPLTVTSAQKNPTAFYLCASSDLTSGSYEQYFGPGTRLTVT.